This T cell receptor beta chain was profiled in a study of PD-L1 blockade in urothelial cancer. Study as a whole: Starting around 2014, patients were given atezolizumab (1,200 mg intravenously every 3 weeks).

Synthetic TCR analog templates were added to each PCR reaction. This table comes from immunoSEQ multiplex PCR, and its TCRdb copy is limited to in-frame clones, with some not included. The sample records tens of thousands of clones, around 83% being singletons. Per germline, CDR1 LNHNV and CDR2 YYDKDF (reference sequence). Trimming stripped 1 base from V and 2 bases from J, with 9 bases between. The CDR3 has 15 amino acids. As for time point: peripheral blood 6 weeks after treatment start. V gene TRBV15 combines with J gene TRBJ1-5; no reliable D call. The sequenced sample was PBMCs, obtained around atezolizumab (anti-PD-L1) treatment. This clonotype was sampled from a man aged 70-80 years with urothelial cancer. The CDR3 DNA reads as TGTGCCACCAGCAGAGTGGCAGGCCGCAATCAGCCCCAGCATTTT. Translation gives CATSRVAGRNQPQHF.